The present T cell receptor (beta chain) was sequenced within a study of CD8 T cells in Susac syndrome. Reverse transcription of about 0.45 to 1 ug RNA was carried out with random hexamers. The amplification used immunoSEQ multiplex PCR on TCR beta CDR3; it spanned 54 Vbeta and 13 Jbeta. TCRdb re-derived calls from the immunoSEQ multiplex PCR reads in MiXCR, one entry per CDR3 protein. In the table there are around 130,000 distinct CDR3 sequences, over 90% of which are singletons. In blood CD8+ and CD4+ T cells, TCR beta underwent sequencing. Healthy donors acted as controls, with matching for age and sex. Negative isolation was applied to CD8+ and CD4+ T cells, and FACS enrichment was applied to TEMRA cells. V dropped 5 bases and J dropped 3 bases, with 17 bases sitting between them. Germline V gene sequence: CDR1 SEHNR, CDR2 FQNEAQ (reference sequence). The CDR3 loop spans 16 amino acids.

The chain is built from TRBV7-9 and TRBJ1-3; D is undetermined. The receptor comes from a human donor in good health. Material for sequencing was CD4+ T cells from PBMCs. CDR3 in amino acids: CASSPYRGGHGNTIYF. As DNA, the CDR3 is TGTGCCAGCAGCCCCTATCGGGGAGGCCATGGAAACACCATATATTTT.